The 24 T cell receptor beta chains below all came from one sample that was sequenced in a study of blood T cell repertoires in COVID-19. Libraries were prepared by immunoSEQ multiplex PCR; TCRdb keeps only in-frame clonotypes and omits some of them. The sample lists around 100,000 clones; 91% were seen once. Sequences were obtained from peripheral blood. These receptors originate from a human donor with active COVID-19. The donor label of this sample is uncertain.

The chain recombines TRBV5-1 with TRBJ2-5; D perhaps matches TRBD2 (7 bases). This CDR3 has 13 amino acids. Looked up from germline, CDR1 is SGHRS and CDR2 is YFSETQ. V dropped 5 bases and J dropped 5 bases, with 13 bases sitting between them. CDR3 nucleotides: TGCGCCAGCAGGGTGGGGGGGCCGGAGACCCAGTACTTC. This sequence encodes CASRVGGPETQYF.

V and J are TRBV27 and TRBJ2-7, with 8 bases identical to TRBD1. CDR1 and CDR2 from the germline V gene are MNHEY and SMNVEV (reference sequence). The CDR3 length is 15 residues. V lost 1 base and J lost 3; bases outside the gene matches: 5. CDR3 DNA: TGTGCCAGCAGTTTATGGACAGGGAGTAGCTACGAGCAGTACTTC. Translating it yields CASSLWTGSSYEQYF.

The V gene is TRBV5-1, the J gene TRBJ2-7; TRBD1 agrees at 7 bases. After removal of 0 bases from V and 4 bases from J, the junction contained 7 bases not matched to a gene. CDR1 and CDR2 from the germline V gene are SGHRS and YFSETQ. The length of the CDR3 is 15 residues. The CDR3 is CASSLASGTAYEQYF. In DNA form, the CDR3 reads TGCGCCAGCAGCTTGGCCTCCGGGACAGCTTACGAGCAGTACTTC.

The V and J genes are TRBV3-1 (or the pseudogene TRBV3-2) and TRBJ2-3; tentatively, D is TRBD2 (6 bases). Germline lookup yields CDR1 LGHDT and CDR2 YNNKEL (reference sequence). The CDR3 contains 13 residues. Trimming left V 8 bases short and J 6 bases short, with 15 bases between. DNA of the CDR3: TGTGCCAGCCGGGGATCGGGACTTGATACGCAGTATTTT. Translating it yields CASRGSGLDTQYF.

The rearrangement links TRBV27 to TRBJ2-7; TRBD1 agrees at 9 bases. CDR1 is MNHEY, CDR2 SMNVEV, per germline (reference sequence). The CDR3 is 13 amino acids. The trim removed 6 bases at V and 0 bases at J, leaving 0 bases unmatched. The CDR3 DNA reads as TGTGCCAGCAGGACAGGGGGCTCCTACGAGCAGTACTTC. Translating it yields CASRTGGSYEQYF.

This chain uses TRBV14 with TRBJ2-1, with D perhaps TRBD1 (5 bases). Between the trimmed V and J ends, which lost 2 bases and 6 bases, there was a span of 11 bases. Germline V gene sequence: CDR1 SGHDN, CDR2 FVKESK. The CDR3 is 14 residues long. The CDR3 protein is CASSQQSQGNEQFF. CDR3 in DNA: TGTGCCAGCAGCCAACAATCCCAGGGCAATGAGCAGTTCTTC. The variable domain in full, completed from reference TRBV14 and TRBJ2-1, reads EAGVTQFPSHSVIEKGQTVTLRCDPISGHDNLYWYRRVMGKEIKFLLHFVKESKQDESGMPNNRFLAERTGGTYSTLKVQPAELEDSGVYFCASSQQSQGNEQFFGPGTRLTVL.

Written as DNA, the CDR3 is TGCGCCAGCAGCTTCTCACCGACAGGCCATAGGTCGTGGGAGCAGTACTTC. Its translation is CASSFSPTGHRSWEQYF. This chain links TRBV5-1 with TRBJ2-7; possibly TRBD1 for D (6 bases). The CDR3 consists of 17 residues. The germline V and J ends were trimmed by 2 bases and 7 bases, with 25 bases remaining between them. The germline gives CDR1 SGHRS, CDR2 YFSETQ.

There are many counts of this clone. V and J are TRBV6-1 and TRBJ1-5; weak D call: TRBD1 (5 bases). Germline V gene lookup returns CDR1 MNHNS and CDR2 SASEGT. Trimming stripped 2 bases from V and 4 bases from J, with 18 bases between. The CDR3 has 17 residues. The CDR3 loop reads CASSEWGTLGGNQPQHF. The CDR3 DNA follows: TGTGCCAGCAGTGAATGGGGCACGCTGGGGGGAAATCAGCCCCAGCATTTT.

V gene TRBV7-2 combines with J gene TRBJ2-5, with 7 bases lining up with TRBD2. The junction had 15 bases not matched to a gene; V was cut back by 6 bases and J by 5 bases. This CDR3 has 16 amino acids. Germline V gene lookup returns CDR1 SGHTA and CDR2 FQGNSA. The DNA of the CDR3 is TGTGCCAGCAGTCATACTAGGGACTACCCGGGGGAGACCCAGTACTTC. Its protein is CASSHTRDYPGETQYF.

The chain couples TRBV12-5 to TRBJ2-7, with a possible D match to TRBD2 (5 bases). This CDR3 spans 12 amino acids. The V end lost 1 base, the J end lost 6 bases, and 7 bases lay between the germline ends. Germline V lookup: CDR1 LGHNT, CDR2 FRNRAP. Here the CDR3 reads CASGLDAGEQYF. In DNA, the CDR3 is TGTGCTAGTGGTTTGGATGCGGGCGAGCAGTACTTC.

V gene TRBV28 combines with J gene TRBJ1-1, with TRBD1 as a possible D gene (6 bases). CDR3 length: 15 amino acids. V lost 5 bases and J lost 1, with 14 bases in between. Germline values: CDR1 MDHEN, CDR2 SYDVKM. CDR3: CASSPTRGSNTEAFF. As DNA, the CDR3 is TGTGCCAGCAGTCCAACCAGGGGTTCGAACACTGAAGCTTTCTTT.

The chain couples TRBV2 to TRBJ2-3; D may be TRBD2 (6 bases). The CDR3 length is 13 residues. V was clipped by 4 bases and J by 5 bases, with 10 bases between them. Germline V gene sequence: CDR1 SNHLY, CDR2 FYNNEI. The CDR3 spells CASSVAGRDTQYF. CDR3 in DNA: TGTGCCAGCAGTGTGGCGGGGAGAGATACGCAGTATTTT.

This rearrangement joins TRBV5-8 to TRBJ2-6; TRBD2 is a possible D gene (5 bases). The CDR3 has 18 residues. Looked up from germline, CDR1 is SGHTS and CDR2 is YDEGEE. V gave up 2 bases and J gave up 0 bases, with 15 bases separating them. CDR3 in amino acids: CASSFNMVASSGANVLTF. In nucleotides, the CDR3 is TGTGCCAGCAGCTTTAATATGGTAGCGAGCTCTGGGGCCAACGTCCTGACTTTC.

The V gene is TRBV27, the J gene TRBJ2-7; D is ambiguous. The CDR3 has 13 amino acids. Trimming took off 2 bases at V and 6 bases at J, with 11 bases between the two ends. Germline V gene lookup returns CDR1 MNHEY and CDR2 SMNVEV (reference sequence). This CDR3 is CASSLTGGSEQYF. CDR3 sequence (DNA): TGTGCCAGCAGTTTAACGGGTGGTAGCGAGCAGTACTTC.

This sequence joins TRBV5-1 and TRBJ1-3, with D uncertain. Germline loops: CDR1 SGHRS, CDR2 YFSETQ. Between the trimmed V and J ends, which lost 2 bases and 0 bases, there was a span of 9 bases. The CDR3 runs 15 residues. CDR3 nucleotide sequence: TGCGCCAGCAGCTTCTCTAGTGGCTCTGGAAACACCATATATTTT. It codes for CASSFSSGSGNTIYF.

Comments on this clone: In the same sample, other DNA sequences code for this CDR3. The CDR3 DNA reads as TGTGCCAGCAGTTTAGGCGGTTCCTACAATGAGCAGTTCTTC. Protein: CASSLGGSYNEQFF. J is TRBJ2-1 and V is TRBV28; D remains unclear. Germline assignment: CDR1 MDHEN and CDR2 SYDVKM. V was cut by 2 bases and J by 1 base, with 6 bases left in between. The CDR3 consists of 14 residues.

The chain is built from TRBV4-3 and TRBJ1-1, with D possibly TRBD1 on 5 matching bases. The V gene lost 1 base and the J gene lost 4 bases, with 10 bases spanning the gap. The CDR3 contains 14 residues. Germline V gene lookup returns CDR1 LGHNA and CDR2 YSLEER. CDR3 sequence reads: CASSQVGLGTEAFF. The DNA of the CDR3 is TGCGCCAGCAGCCAAGTGGGGCTGGGCACTGAAGCTTTCTTT.

The V gene is TRBV4-3, the J gene TRBJ2-6; D remains unclear. The CDR3 has 15 residues. The germline V gene encodes CDR1 LGHNA and CDR2 YSLEER. Trimming pared 1 base from V and 2 bases from J, leaving 6 bases between. CDR3 DNA sequence: TGCGCCAGCAGCCAAGGTCCGGCTGGGGCCAACGTCCTGACTTTC. This codes for CASSQGPAGANVLTF.

The rearrangement joins TRBV27 to TRBJ1-6; 7 bases are a match to TRBD1. The CDR3 sequence is 18 residues long. Germline V gene lookup returns CDR1 MNHEY and CDR2 SMNVEV (reference sequence). With 1 base clipped from V and 0 bases from J, the junction kept 6 bases outside the gene matches. CDR3 in DNA: TGTGCCAGCAGTTTATTCGGACAGGCGAGCTCCTATAATTCACCCCTCCACTTT. Translated, it gives CASSLFGQASSYNSPLHF.

J is TRBJ2-3 and V is TRBV6-5; D gene unclear. This CDR3 has 14 amino acids. The germline CDR1 and CDR2 sequences are MNHEY and SVGAGI. V lost 2 bases and J 6 bases, leaving 12 bases between the germline ends. CDR3 region: CASSYPGIRDTQYF. The CDR3 DNA follows: TGTGCCAGCAGTTACCCAGGAATAAGGGATACGCAGTATTTT.

The chain links TRBV7-6 to TRBJ2-1, with D tentatively TRBD2 (7 bases). V was cut by 3 bases and J by 9 bases, with 15 bases left in between. The CDR3 consists of 14 residues. In germline, CDR1 is SGHVS, CDR2 FNYEAQ. Here the CDR3 reads CASSFPTGGGEQFF. In nucleotides, the CDR3 is TGTGCCAGCAGCTTCCCAACGGGGGGCGGTGAGCAGTTCTTC.

The J gene is TRBJ1-1, the V gene TRBV29-1; 9 bases line up with TRBD1. V lost 6 bases and J lost 0; bases outside the gene matches: 2. The CDR3 covers 13 residues. Germline V CDR1 and CDR2: SQVTM, ANQGSEA. The CDR3 bases are TGCAGCGTAGGGACAGGGATGAACACTGAAGCTTTCTTT. The encoded protein is CSVGTGMNTEAFF.

This clone appeared once. The same CDR3 can be traced to other DNA sequences in this sample. This chain connects TRBV19 to TRBJ2-5; TRBD1 matches 8 bases. V lost 4 bases, J lost 5 bases, and 6 bases stayed unmatched. CDR1 LNHDA and CDR2 SQIVND come from the germline V gene (reference sequence). The CDR3 spans 14 residues. The DNA of the CDR3 is TGTGCCAGTAGTACGGGGACAGGATCCGAGACCCAGTACTTC. Translating it yields CASSTGTGSETQYF.

J is TRBJ2-7 and V is TRBV9, with D possibly being TRBD2 (5 bases). Trimming shortened V by 2 bases and J by 0 bases, and 12 bases separated the two germline ends. This CDR3 comprises 15 residues. The germline V gene has CDR1 SGDLS and CDR2 YYNGEE. The DNA of the CDR3 is TGTGCCAGCAGCGTTTTAGGACTGAACTCCTACGAGCAGTACTTC. Its translation is CASSVLGLNSYEQYF.